This TCR beta chain was documented in a study of radiotherapy plus CTLA-4 blockade in lung cancer listed by TCRdb under 2018. At the level of the whole study: Objective responses were observed in approximately 17% of enrolled patients, and disease control was achieved in about 32%. Results and caveats for the whole study, not just this receptor: The strongest predictors of response, as reported, were early dynamic changes in blood T cell clones along with a rise in serum interferon-beta after radiation. After treatment with radiotherapy and ipilimumab, TCR clones that originated in tumors expanded in peripheral blood.

The method behind the library was the immunoSEQ multiplex PCR assay. Imported from immuneACCESS, the table was reduced by TCRdb to in-frame sequences with V and J called. These copies leave out some clones; in studies compared against another copy, an unresolved V gene accounts for under half, and the cause of the remainder is not known. Across this sample there are roughly 80,000 clones, with roughly 79% seen only once. Of the sample, approximately 4% is held by the ten largest clones. To note about this clone: The target of this receptor is not known. The input lacks base qualities; no much larger clone sits a single base away.

As encoded in the germline V gene, CDR1 is SNHLY while CDR2 is FYNNEI. CDR3 length: 13 amino acids, cysteine to phenylalanine. This entry keeps only the CDR3 DNA: 39 bases, framed from base 1. V is cut by 6 bases and J by 1 base, and the space between the germline ends is 9 bases. In this study, focal radiation therapy paired with CTLA-4 blockade (ipilimumab) was tested in patients who had chemo-refractory metastatic non-small-cell lung cancer. The material was peripheral blood, obtained from a patient treated with radiotherapy plus ipilimumab. This clonotype was sampled from a human donor with non-small cell lung cancer who had a partial response to radiotherapy plus ipilimumab. Some clones in this sample may be carry-over from other donors' samples. Recombination connected TRBV2 to TRBJ2-5, with no reliable assignment of the D segment. The nucleotide sequence reads TGTGCCAGCAGCGTGAGGCCCCAAGAGACCCAGTACTTC. It encodes CASSVRPQETQYF.